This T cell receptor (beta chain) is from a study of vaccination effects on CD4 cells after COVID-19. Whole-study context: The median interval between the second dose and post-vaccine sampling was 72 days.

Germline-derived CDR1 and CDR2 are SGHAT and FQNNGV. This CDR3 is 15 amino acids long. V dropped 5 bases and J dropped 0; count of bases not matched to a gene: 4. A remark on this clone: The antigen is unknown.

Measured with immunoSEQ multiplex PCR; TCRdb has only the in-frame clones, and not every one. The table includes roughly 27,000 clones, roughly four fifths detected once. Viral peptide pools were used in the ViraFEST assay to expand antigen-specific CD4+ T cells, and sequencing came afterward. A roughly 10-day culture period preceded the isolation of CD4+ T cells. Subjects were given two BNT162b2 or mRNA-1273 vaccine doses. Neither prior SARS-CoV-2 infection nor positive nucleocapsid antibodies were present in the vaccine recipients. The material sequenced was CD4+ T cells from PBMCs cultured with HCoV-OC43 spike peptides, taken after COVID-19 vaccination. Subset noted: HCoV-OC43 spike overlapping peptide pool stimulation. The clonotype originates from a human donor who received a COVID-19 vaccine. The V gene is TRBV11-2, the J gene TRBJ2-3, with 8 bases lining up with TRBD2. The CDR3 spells CASSPSGSSTDTQYF. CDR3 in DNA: TGTGCCAGCAGCCCGAGCGGGAGTAGCACAGATACGCAGTATTTT.